The clone carrying this T cell receptor (beta chain) was seen only a few times. The germline V gene has CDR1 SGHNT and CDR2 YYREEE (reference sequence). The V gene lost 5 bases and the J gene lost 1 base, with 9 bases spanning the gap. This CDR3 comprises 13 residues. This sample was included in a study of T cells in Graves' hyperthyroidism and ophthalmopathy. Template material for amplifying TCR beta CDR3 regions consisted of RNA transcripts. A set of HTBI primers served as the primers for a first-round RT-PCR of the TCR CDR3. Each CDR3 protein gets one entry after TCRdb re-called the multiplex PCR reads with MiXCR. The sample consists of about 620,000 distinct CDR3 sequences, roughly 15% of them appearing once.

The source material was blood. V and J are TRBV5-4 and TRBJ1-1; D remains unclear. The source is a young woman with Graves' hyperthyroidism. The CDR3 DNA is TGTGCCAGCAGGTCAGGTGGGAACACTGAAGCTTTCTTT. It encodes CASRSGGNTEAFF.